The rows below give T cell receptor beta chains drawn from one sample of a study of blood T cell repertoires in COVID-19. Data came from immunoSEQ multiplex PCR; TCRdb stores just in-frame clones and leaves some out. The sample lists about 74,000 clones, 70% to 90% occurring once. The specimen sequenced was peripheral blood. The receptor source for this set is a man aged 70-80 years with active or convalescent COVID-19. Both conserved end residues are part of each CDR3. The order of the fields is V gene, J gene, clone size, D gene, CDR3 protein, CDR3 DNA. The D gene is left open where the match is weak. Expanded clones are given a class, and other clones once, few, many or no size at all.

TRBV2	TRBJ2-7	-	TRBD2	CASSDPASGLSSYEQYF	TGTGCCAGCAGTGACCCGGCTAGCGGGCTTAGCTCCTACGAGCAGTACTTC
TRBV5-4	TRBJ2-4	few	TRBD1	CASSLDRVGAKNIQYF	TGTGCCAGCAGCCTAGACAGGGTAGGGGCCAAAAACATTCAGTACTTC
TRBV29-1	TRBJ1-5	-	-	CSVVGAGGQPQHF	TGCAGCGTTGTGGGGGCAGGTGGTCAGCCCCAGCATTTT
TRBV9	TRBJ2-2	once	-	CASSVALSTGELFF	TGTGCCAGCAGCGTAGCCTTGAGCACCGGGGAGCTGTTTTTT
TRBV7-9	TRBJ2-1	-	TRBD2	CASNPGGGLVYNEQFF	TGTGCCAGCAACCCGGGGGGGGGACTGGTCTACAATGAGCAGTTCTTC
TRBV9	TRBJ2-2	-	TRBD2	CASSVAQREPGELFF	TGTGCCAGCAGCGTAGCCCAGCGGGAGCCCGGGGAGCTGTTTTTT
TRBV5-1	TRBJ2-2	-	-	CASSLRGTRGVTGELFF	TGCGCCAGCAGCTTGAGAGGGACACGGGGTGTAACCGGGGAGCTGTTTTTT
TRBV5-8	TRBJ2-5	-	TRBD1	CASSLTLRGRGQETQYF	TGTGCCAGCAGCTTGACCCTGAGGGGGCGCGGGCAAGAGACCCAGTACTTC
TRBV5-5	TRBJ1-1	-	TRBD1	CASSSGYRGTEAFF	TGTGCCAGCAGTTCGGGATACAGGGGGACTGAAGCTTTCTTT
TRBV7-5	TRBJ1-1	-	-	CVREQGTEAFF	TGTGTCAGAGAACAGGGCACTGAAGCTTTCTTT
TRBV6-4	TRBJ1-5	-	-	CASSPDYSNQPQHF	TGTGCCAGCAGCCCGGACTATAGCAATCAGCCCCAGCATTTT
TRBV28	TRBJ1-5	-	TRBD1	CASSRGTGGNQPQHF	TGTGCCAGCAGTCGCGGGACAGGGGGCAATCAGCCCCAGCATTTT
TRBV30	TRBJ1-2	-	-	CAWTDYRANYGYTF	TGTGCCTGGACTGACTACAGGGCTAACTATGGCTACACCTTC
TRBV5-1	TRBJ2-7	-	-	CASSLVPGDHEQYF	TGCGCCAGCAGCTTAGTGCCAGGGGACCACGAGCAGTACTTC
TRBV6-5	TRBJ2-2	-	TRBD1	CASQTGGDTGELFF	TGTGCCAGCCAAACAGGGGGCGACACCGGGGAGCTGTTTTTT
TRBV6-5	TRBJ2-5	-	TRBD2	CASTAGPGGQETQYF	TGTGCCAGCACCGCAGGGCCGGGGGGTCAGGAGACCCAGTACTTC
TRBV18	TRBJ2-2	-	TRBD2	CASSPPAGDTGELFF	TGTGCCAGCTCACCCCCAGCGGGAGACACCGGGGAGCTGTTTTTT
TRBV19	TRBJ1-1	-	-	CASSPTRSRTEAFF	TGTGCCAGTAGCCCGACGAGGAGCCGCACTGAAGCTTTCTTT
TRBV18	TRBJ2-6	-	-	CASSPLAESGANVLTF	TGTGCCAGCTCACCATTGGCTGAATCTGGGGCCAACGTCCTGACTTTC
TRBV30	TRBJ1-2	-	-	CAWSSRTVLHYGYTF	TGTGCCTGGAGTTCCAGGACTGTCCTACACTATGGCTACACCTTC
TRBV11-2	TRBJ1-2	-	TRBD1	CASSPSPNWDSLPLYGYTF	TGTGCCAGCAGCCCCTCCCCGAATTGGGACAGCCTTCCCCTTTATGGCTACACCTTC
TRBV2	TRBJ2-5	-	TRBD1	CASSSGTGEETQYF	TGTGCCAGCAGTTCCGGGACAGGGGAAGAGACCCAGTACTTC
TRBV4-2	TRBJ1-4	-	-	CASSAGRGTATNEKLFF	TGTGCCAGCAGCGCGGGACGGGGAACAGCAACTAATGAAAAACTGTTTTTT
TRBV4-1	TRBJ1-2	-	-	CASSQGQFFGYTF	TGCGCCAGCAGCCAAGGACAGTTTTTTGGCTACACCTTC
TRBV28	TRBJ2-5	-	TRBD2	CASSLSGRATETQYF	TGTGCCAGCAGTCTTAGCGGGAGGGCCACAGAGACCCAGTACTTC
TRBV12-5	TRBJ1-1	-	TRBD1	CASGPTTGVETEAFF	TGTGCTAGTGGCCCAACCACAGGGGTAGAGACTGAAGCTTTCTTT
TRBV11-2	TRBJ2-3	-	TRBD2	CASSNGAGGPPDTQYF	TGTGCCAGCAGCAACGGAGCGGGAGGGCCCCCAGATACGCAGTATTTT
TRBV30	TRBJ1-3	-	TRBD1	CAWRNRGSGNTIYF	TGTGCCTGGAGGAACAGGGGTTCTGGAAACACCATATATTTT
TRBV11-2	TRBJ2-3	-	TRBD1	CASSVPGTGATDTQYF	TGTGCCAGCAGCGTCCCCGGGACAGGGGCCACAGATACGCAGTATTTT
TRBV5-1	TRBJ1-2	-	TRBD1	CASSLGDRGPYGYTF	TGCGCCAGCAGCTTGGGTGACAGGGGGCCATATGGCTACACCTTC
TRBV6-5	TRBJ1-2	-	-	CASRRDQGSYGYTF	TGTGCCAGCAGGCGAGACCAGGGGTCATATGGCTACACCTTC